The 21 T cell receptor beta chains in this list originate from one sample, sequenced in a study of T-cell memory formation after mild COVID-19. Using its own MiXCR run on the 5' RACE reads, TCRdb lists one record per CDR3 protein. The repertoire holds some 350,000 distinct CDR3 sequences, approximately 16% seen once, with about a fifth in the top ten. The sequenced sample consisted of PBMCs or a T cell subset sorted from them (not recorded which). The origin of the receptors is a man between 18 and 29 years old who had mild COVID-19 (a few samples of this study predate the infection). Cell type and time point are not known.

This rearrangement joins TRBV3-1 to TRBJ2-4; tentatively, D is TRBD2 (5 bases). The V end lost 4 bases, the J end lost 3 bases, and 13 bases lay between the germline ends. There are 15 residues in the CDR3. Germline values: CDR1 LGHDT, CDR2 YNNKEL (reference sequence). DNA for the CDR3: TGTGCCAGCAGCCCCCCCCGGAGCGGCAAAAACATTCAGTACTTC. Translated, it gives CASSPPRSGKNIQYF. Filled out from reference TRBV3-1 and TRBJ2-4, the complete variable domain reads DTAVSQTPKYLVTQMGNDKSIKCEQNLGHDTMYWYKQDSKKFLKIMFSYNNKELIINETVPNRFSPKSPDKAHLNLHINSLELGDSAVYFCASSPPRSGKNIQYFGAGTRLSVL.

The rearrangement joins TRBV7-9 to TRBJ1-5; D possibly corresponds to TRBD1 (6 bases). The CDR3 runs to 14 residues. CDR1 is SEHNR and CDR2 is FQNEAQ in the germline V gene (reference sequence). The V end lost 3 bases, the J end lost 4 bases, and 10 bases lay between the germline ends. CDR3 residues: CASSFWDTNQPQHF. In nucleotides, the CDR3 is TGTGCCAGCAGCTTTTGGGACACGAATCAGCCCCAGCATTTT.

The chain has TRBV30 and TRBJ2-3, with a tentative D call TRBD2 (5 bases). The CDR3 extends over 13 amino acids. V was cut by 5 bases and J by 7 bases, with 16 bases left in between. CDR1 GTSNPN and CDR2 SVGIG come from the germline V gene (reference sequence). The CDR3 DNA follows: TGTGCCTGGCAGACCCGGGGAACATATACGCAGTATTTT. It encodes CAWQTRGTYTQYF. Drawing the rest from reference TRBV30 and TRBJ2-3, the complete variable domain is SQTIHQWPATLVQPVGSPLSLECTVEGTSNPNLYWYRQAAGRGLQLLFYSVGIGQISSEVPQNLSASRPQDRQFILSSKKLLLSDSGFYLCAWQTRGTYTQYFGPGTRLTVL.

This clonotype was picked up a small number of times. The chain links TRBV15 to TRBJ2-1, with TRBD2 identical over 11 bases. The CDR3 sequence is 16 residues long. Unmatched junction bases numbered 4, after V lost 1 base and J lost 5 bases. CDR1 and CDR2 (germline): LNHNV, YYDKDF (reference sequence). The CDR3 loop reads CATSRVAGGGDNEQFF. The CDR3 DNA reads TGTGCCACCAGCAGAGTAGCGGGGGGGGGTGACAATGAGCAGTTCTTC.

The CDR3 nucleotides are TGCGCCAGCAGCCGTGAACACAGGTATATCGACGAGCAGTACTTC. Translation gives CASSREHRYIDEQYF. The chain joins TRBV4-3 to TRBJ2-7, with D possibly being TRBD1 (5 bases). The CDR3 is made up of 15 amino acids. Germline values: CDR1 LGHNA, CDR2 YSLEER. The ends were cut back, 4 bases at V and 5 bases at J, with 18 bases in the middle.

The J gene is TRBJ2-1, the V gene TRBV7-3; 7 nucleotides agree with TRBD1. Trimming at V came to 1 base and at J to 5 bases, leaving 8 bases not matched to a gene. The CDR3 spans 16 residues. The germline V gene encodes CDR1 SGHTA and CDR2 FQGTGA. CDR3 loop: CASSLSRRDSNNEQFF. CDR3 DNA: TGTGCCAGCAGCTTAAGCCGCCGGGACAGCAACAATGAGCAGTTCTTC.

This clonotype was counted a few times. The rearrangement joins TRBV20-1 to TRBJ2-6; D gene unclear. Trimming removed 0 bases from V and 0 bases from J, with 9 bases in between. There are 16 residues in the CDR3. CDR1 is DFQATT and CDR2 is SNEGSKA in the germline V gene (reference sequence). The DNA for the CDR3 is TGCAGTGCTAGAGATCCCTCGGGCTCTGGGGCCAACGTCCTGACTTTC. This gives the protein CSARDPSGSGANVLTF.

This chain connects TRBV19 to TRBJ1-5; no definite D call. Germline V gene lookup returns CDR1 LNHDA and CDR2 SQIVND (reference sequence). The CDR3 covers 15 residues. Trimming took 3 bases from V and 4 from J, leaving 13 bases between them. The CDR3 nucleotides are TGTGCCAGTAGTATGGTGGCTAGGGAAAATCAGCCCCAGCATTTT. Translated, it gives CASSMVARENQPQHF.

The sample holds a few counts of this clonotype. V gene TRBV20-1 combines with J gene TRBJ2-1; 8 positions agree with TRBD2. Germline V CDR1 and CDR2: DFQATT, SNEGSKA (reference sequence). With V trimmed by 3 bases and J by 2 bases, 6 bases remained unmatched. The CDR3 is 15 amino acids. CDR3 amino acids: CSASRGGWTYNEQFF. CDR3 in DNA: TGCAGTGCTAGTCGGGGGGGATGGACCTACAATGAGCAGTTCTTC.

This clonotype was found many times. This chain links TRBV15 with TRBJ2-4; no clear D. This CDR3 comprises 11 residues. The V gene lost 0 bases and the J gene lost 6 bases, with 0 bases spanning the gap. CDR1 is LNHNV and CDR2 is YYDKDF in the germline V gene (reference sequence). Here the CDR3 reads CATSRENIQYF. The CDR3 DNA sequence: TGTGCCACCAGCAGAGAAAACATTCAGTACTTC.

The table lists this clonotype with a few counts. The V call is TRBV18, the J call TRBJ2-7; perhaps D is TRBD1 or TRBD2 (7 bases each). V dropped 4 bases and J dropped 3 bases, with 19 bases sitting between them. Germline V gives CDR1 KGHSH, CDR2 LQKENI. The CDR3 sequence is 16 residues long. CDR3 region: CASSRTPTGRVYEQYF. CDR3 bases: TGTGCCAGCTCACGAACTCCGACAGGGAGGGTCTACGAGCAGTACTTC. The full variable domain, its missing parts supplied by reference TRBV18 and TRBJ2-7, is NAGVMQNPRHLVRRRGQEARLRCSPMKGHSHVYWYRQLPEEGLKFMVYLQKENIIDESGMPKERFSAEFPKEGPSILRIQQVVRGDSAAYFCASSRTPTGRVYEQYFGPGTRLTVT.

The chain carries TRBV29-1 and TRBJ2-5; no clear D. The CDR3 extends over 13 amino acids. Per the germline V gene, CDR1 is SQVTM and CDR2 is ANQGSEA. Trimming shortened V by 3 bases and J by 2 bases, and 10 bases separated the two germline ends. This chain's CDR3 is CSVDGAFQETQYF. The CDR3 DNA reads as TGCAGCGTTGATGGAGCGTTTCAAGAGACCCAGTACTTC.

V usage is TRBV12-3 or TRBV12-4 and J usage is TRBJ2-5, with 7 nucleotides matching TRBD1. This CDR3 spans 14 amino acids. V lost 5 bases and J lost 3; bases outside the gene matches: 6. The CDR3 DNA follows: TGTGCCAGCAGTCCAGACAGGGTCGAAGAGACCCAGTACTTC. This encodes CASSPDRVEETQYF.

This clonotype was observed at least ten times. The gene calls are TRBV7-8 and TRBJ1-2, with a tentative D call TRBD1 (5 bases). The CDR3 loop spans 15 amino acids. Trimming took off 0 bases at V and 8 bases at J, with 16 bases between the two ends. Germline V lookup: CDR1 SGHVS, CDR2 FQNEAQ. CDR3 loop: CASSLAAGPAGGYTF. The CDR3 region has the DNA TGTGCCAGCAGCTTAGCCGCGGGGCCGGCGGGGGGCTACACCTTC.

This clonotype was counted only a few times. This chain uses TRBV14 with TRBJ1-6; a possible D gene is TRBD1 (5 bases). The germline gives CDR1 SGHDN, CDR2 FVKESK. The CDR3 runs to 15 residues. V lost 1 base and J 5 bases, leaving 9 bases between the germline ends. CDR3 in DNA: TGTGCCAGCAGCCAAGTGGCGGGGGATAATTCACCCCTCCACTTT. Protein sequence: CASSQVAGDNSPLHF.

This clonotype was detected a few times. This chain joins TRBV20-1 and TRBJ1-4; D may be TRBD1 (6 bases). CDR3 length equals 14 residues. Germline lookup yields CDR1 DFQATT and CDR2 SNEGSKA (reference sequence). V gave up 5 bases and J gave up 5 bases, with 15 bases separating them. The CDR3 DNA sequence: TGCAGTGCTTATGACAGTCAGGGGAATGAAAAACTGTTTTTT. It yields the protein CSAYDSQGNEKLFF.

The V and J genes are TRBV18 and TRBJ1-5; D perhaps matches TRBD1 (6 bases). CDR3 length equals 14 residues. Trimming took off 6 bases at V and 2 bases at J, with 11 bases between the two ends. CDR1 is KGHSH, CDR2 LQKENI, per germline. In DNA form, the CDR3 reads TGTGCCAGCTCCGAGGGGGTGGGCAATCAGCCCCAGCATTTT. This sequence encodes CASSEGVGNQPQHF.

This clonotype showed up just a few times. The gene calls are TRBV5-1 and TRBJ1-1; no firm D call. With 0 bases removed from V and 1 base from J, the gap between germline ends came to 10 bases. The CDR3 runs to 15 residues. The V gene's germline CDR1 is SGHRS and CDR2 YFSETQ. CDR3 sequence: CASSLVRHTNTEAFF. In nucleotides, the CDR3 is TGCGCCAGCAGCTTGGTTCGGCACACGAACACTGAAGCTTTCTTT.

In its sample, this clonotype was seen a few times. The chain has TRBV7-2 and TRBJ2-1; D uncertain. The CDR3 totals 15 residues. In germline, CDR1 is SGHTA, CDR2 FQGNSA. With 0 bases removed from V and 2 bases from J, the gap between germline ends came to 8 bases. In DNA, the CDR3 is TGTGCCAGCAGCTTAGCCCCCTCGGCCTACAATGAGCAGTTCTTC. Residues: CASSLAPSAYNEQFF.

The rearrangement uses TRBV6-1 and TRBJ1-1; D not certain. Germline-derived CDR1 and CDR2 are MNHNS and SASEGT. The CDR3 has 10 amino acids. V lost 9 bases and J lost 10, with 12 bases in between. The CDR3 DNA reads TGTGCCAGTGGATCGCGAGCAGCTTTCTTT. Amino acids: CASGSRAAFF.

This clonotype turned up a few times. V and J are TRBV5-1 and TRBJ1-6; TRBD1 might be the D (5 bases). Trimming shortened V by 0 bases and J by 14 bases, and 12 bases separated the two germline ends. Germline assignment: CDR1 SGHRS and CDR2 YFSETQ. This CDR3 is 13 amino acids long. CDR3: CASSLDRPQTLHF. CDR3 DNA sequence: TGCGCCAGCAGCTTGGACAGGCCTCAGACCCTCCACTTT.